The rows below give T cell receptor beta chains drawn from one sample of a study of cytomegalovirus exposure and HLA in healthy donors. Profiling relied on immunoSEQ multiplex PCR, and the TCRdb table lists in-frame clones only, not all of them. The sample lists approximately 190,000 clones, roughly 80% occurring once. Input material: PBMCs. Receptors were obtained from a man aged 35-49 years in good health and CMV-seropositive. CDR3s include the opening cysteine and the closing phenylalanine or tryptophan. The D gene is left open where the match is weak. Size values are once, few and many counts, or a class for expanded clones, and some rows have none.

D	J	V	size	length	CDR3	DNA
TRBD1	TRBJ2-7	TRBV6-1	NA	15	CASRLEQGAPNEQYF	TGTGCCAGCAGGTTGGAACAGGGGGCTCCCAACGAGCAGTACTTC
NA	TRBJ2-7	TRBV18	NA	15	CASSPKVKGTYEQYF	TGTGCCAGCTCACCAAAAGTAAAGGGGACCTACGAGCAGTACTTC
NA	TRBJ1-4	TRBV9	few	16	CASSVTDSLLREKLFF	TGTGCCAGCAGCGTAACGGACAGCCTATTGCGTGAAAAACTGTTTTTT
NA	TRBJ2-5	TRBV18	NA	15	CASSPLAQDQETQYF	TGTGCCAGCTCACCACTAGCACAGGACCAAGAGACCCAGTACTTC
NA	TRBJ2-4	TRBV4-3	NA	17	CASSPSQGGGSKNIQYF	TGCGCCAGCAGCCCATCACAGGGCGGAGGTTCCAAAAACATTCAGTACTTC
NA	TRBJ2-2	TRBV7-2	NA	15	CASSLYRFDTGELFF	TGTGCCAGCAGCTTATACAGGTTTGACACCGGGGAGCTGTTTTTT
NA	TRBJ1-1	TRBV20-1	NA	11	CSEEEDTEAFF	TGCAGTGAAGAAGAGGACACTGAAGCTTTCTTT
NA	TRBJ2-1	TRBV28	NA	13	CASRKQGVNEQFF	TGTGCCAGCAGGAAACAGGGTGTCAATGAGCAGTTCTTC
NA	TRBJ2-5	TRBV10-2	once	11	CASALVETQYF	TGCGCCAGTGCATTAGTGGAGACCCAGTACTTC
TRBD1	TRBJ2-5	TRBV27	NA	14	CASSSRTGRETQYF	TGTGCCAGCAGTTCCAGGACAGGGAGAGAGACCCAGTACTTC
TRBD1	TRBJ2-7	TRBV30	NA	14	CAWSPGTGGGEQYF	TGTGCCTGGAGTCCCGGGACAGGGGGAGGCGAGCAGTACTTC
NA	TRBJ2-4	TRBV7-2	NA	15	CASSLGELAKNIQYF	TGTGCCAGCAGCTTAGGAGAGCTAGCCAAAAACATTCAGTACTTC
NA	TRBJ2-3	TRBV4-2	NA	16	CASSRETGGVGDTQYF	TGTGCCAGCAGCCGAGAAACGGGCGGGGTTGGGGATACGCAGTATTTT
TRBD1	TRBJ2-5	TRBV4-1	NA	14	CASSQGGLQETQYF	TGCGCCAGCAGTCAAGGGGGCCTCCAAGAGACCCAGTACTTC